The 9 T cell receptor beta chains reported below all come from one sample, sequenced in a study of blood T cell repertoires in COVID-19. TCRdb's copy holds only in-frame clones and misses some; the assay was immunoSEQ multiplex PCR. The profile shows 320,000 or so clones, roughly 87% of them singletons. Sequenced material: PBMCs or T cells enriched from blood (not recorded which). These receptors were taken from a young woman who had recovered from COVID-19.

This sequence joins TRBV6-2 or TRBV6-3 and TRBJ1-5; possible D gene TRBD1, 6 bases. Trimming shortened V by 7 bases and J by 1 base, and 17 bases separated the two germline ends. Per germline, CDR1 MNHEY and CDR2 SVGEGT. The CDR3 length is 16 residues. The chain's CDR3 is CASTPHRAESNQPQHF. In nucleotides, the CDR3 is TGTGCCAGCACCCCACACAGGGCAGAAAGCAATCAGCCCCAGCATTTT.

The chain joins TRBV6-4 to TRBJ2-3, with 7 bases aligning to TRBD1. The germline gives CDR1 MRHNA, CDR2 SNTAGT. Trimming cost V 6 bases and J 8 bases; bases outside gene matches: 5. The CDR3 sequence is 12 residues long. This chain's CDR3 is CASRAGGGTQYF. CDR3 DNA sequence: TGTGCCAGCAGGGCAGGGGGTGGTACGCAGTATTTT.

The chain couples TRBV20-1 to TRBJ1-6, with 7 nucleotides matching TRBD1. With V trimmed by 3 bases and J by 7 bases, 12 bases remained unmatched. This CDR3 contains 16 residues. Germline assignment: CDR1 DFQATT and CDR2 SNEGSKA (reference sequence). The CDR3 reads CSASPATQGFNSPLHF. Written as DNA, the CDR3 is TGCAGTGCTAGTCCCGCCACACAGGGGTTCAATTCACCCCTCCACTTT.

The rearrangement uses TRBV9 and TRBJ2-3; 9 nucleotides line up with TRBD2. V trimming: 3 bases; J trimming: 6 bases; junction bases outside the gene matches: 11. The CDR3 extends over 16 amino acids. Per the germline V gene, CDR1 is SGDLS and CDR2 is YYNGEE. The CDR3 bases are TGTGCCAGCAGCGGACGAGCGGGGGGCTGGGGGGATACGCAGTATTTT. It is translated as CASSGRAGGWGDTQYF.

The chain joins TRBV12-3 or TRBV12-4 to TRBJ2-5; the D is unclear. The CDR3 runs to 13 residues. V was pared by 7 bases and J by 7 bases, with 16 bases between. The CDR3 bases are TGTGCCAGCACCATCGAGTATCTCGGGACCCAGTACTTC. Its protein product is CASTIEYLGTQYF.

The V call is TRBV2, the J call TRBJ2-2; 7 bases are a match to TRBD1. The junction had 3 bases not matched to a gene; V was cut back by 8 bases and J by 0 bases. Germline V CDR1 and CDR2: SNHLY, FYNNEI. The CDR3 contains 14 residues. CDR3: CASRQGANTGELFF. The DNA of the CDR3 is TGTGCCAGCCGGCAGGGGGCGAACACCGGGGAGCTGTTTTTT.

The chain combines TRBV5-4 with TRBJ2-5; 7 nucleotides agree with TRBD1. Germline V lookup: CDR1 SGHNT, CDR2 YYREEE (reference sequence). The CDR3 is 15 amino acids. Trimming at V came to 4 bases and at J to 3 bases, leaving 9 bases not matched to a gene. CDR3 residues: CASSQSPTGEETQYF. In DNA, the CDR3 is TGTGCCAGCAGCCAGTCCCCAACAGGGGAAGAGACCCAGTACTTC. The entire variable domain, with the rest obtained from reference TRBV5-4 and TRBJ2-5, is as follows: ETGVTQSPTHLIKTRGQQVTLRCSSQSGHNTVSWYQQALGQGPQFIFQYYREEENGRGNFPPRFSGLQFPNYSSELNVNALELDDSALYLCASSQSPTGEETQYFGPGTRLLVL.

This clone was observed once. V gene TRBV7-7 combines with J gene TRBJ2-3, with 7 positions matching TRBD1. Looked up from germline, CDR1 is SSHAT and CDR2 is FNYEAQ (reference sequence). The CDR3 extends over 15 amino acids. V lost 3 bases, J lost 2 bases, and 5 bases stayed unmatched. Here the CDR3 DNA reads TGTGCCAGCAGCTTGGGACAGTCAATCACAGATACGCAGTATTTT. Its protein product is CASSLGQSITDTQYF. Combining the CDR3 with reference TRBV7-7 and TRBJ2-3 gives the whole variable domain GAGVSQSPRYKVTKRGQDVTLRCDPISSHATLYWYQQALGQGPEFLTYFNYEAQPDKSGLPSDRFSAERPEGSISTLTIQRTEQRDSAMYRCASSLGQSITDTQYFGPGTRLTVL.

This chain uses TRBV5-1 with TRBJ1-3; 7 bases align to TRBD1. Germline CDR1 SGHRS, CDR2 YFSETQ. The CDR3 runs to 14 residues. Germline trimming cut 5 bases from V and 0 bases from J; bases unmatched to any gene: 2. This chain's CDR3 is CASRGQVSGNTIYF. The CDR3 DNA reads as TGCGCCAGCAGAGGACAGGTCTCTGGAAACACCATATATTTT.